This record looks at one T cell receptor beta chain sequence and its context. V gave up 2 bases and J gave up 4 bases; unmatched junction bases: 6. CDR1 and CDR2 from the germline V gene are MNHEY and SMNVEV (reference sequence). The CDR3 runs to 17 residues. The data originate from a study of cytomegalovirus exposure and HLA in healthy donors. The PCR employed 60 Vbeta primers together with 13 Jbeta primers. Here immunoSEQ multiplex PCR was the method, and the copy in TCRdb shows in-frame clones only, minus some. The data show approximately 100,000 clones, about four fifths seen once. Sequencing was carried out using PBMCs. The rearrangement links TRBV27 to TRBJ2-1, with 12 bases aligning to TRBD2. This TCR was recovered from a woman in her forties in good health and CMV-seronegative. CDR3 in amino acids: CASSLPLLAGGYNEQFF. The CDR3 coding sequence is TGTGCCAGCAGTTTACCGCTTCTAGCGGGAGGGTACAATGAGCAGTTCTTC.